This entry lists 31 T cell receptor beta chains sequenced from one sample in a study of T cell responses to AZD1222 COVID-19 vaccine. TCRdb keeps only in-frame clones here, not all; method: immunoSEQ multiplex PCR. The sample lists roughly 99,000 clones; roughly nine tenths were seen once. Sequences were derived from peripheral blood, sampled 28 days after the second AZD1222 dose. These receptors were obtained from an adult who received the AZD1222 COVID-19 vaccine.

In this sample, this clone turned up a few times. The J gene is TRBJ2-3, the V gene TRBV28; D possibly corresponds to TRBD1 (6 bases). Trimming removed 8 bases from V and 1 base from J, with 16 bases in between. Germline assignment: CDR1 MDHEN and CDR2 SYDVKM. CDR3 length: 15 residues. The CDR3 DNA reads TGTGCCAGCGCCAAAGGGGGACCACGCACAGATACGCAGTATTTT. Amino acid sequence: CASAKGGPRTDTQYF.

The chain is built from TRBV25-1 and TRBJ2-1, with TRBD2 identical over 9 bases. Germline V gives CDR1 MGHDK, CDR2 SYGVNS. CDR3 length: 16 amino acids. V was clipped by 1 base and J by 2 bases; unmatched bases: 3. CDR3 DNA: TGTGCCAGCAGTGAATCTAGCGGGAACGCCTACAATGAGCAGTTCTTC. It encodes CASSESSGNAYNEQFF.

The chain joins TRBV9 to TRBJ2-7; 10 bases match TRBD1. After removal of 0 bases from V and 2 bases from J, the junction contained 2 bases not matched to a gene. Per germline, CDR1 SGDLS and CDR2 YYNGEE. The CDR3 contains 15 residues. Here the CDR3 reads CASSVGQGAAYEQYF. The DNA for the CDR3 is TGTGCCAGCAGCGTAGGACAGGGGGCCGCCTACGAGCAGTACTTC.

V and J are TRBV14 and TRBJ2-7; D remains ambiguous. The length of the CDR3 is 11 residues. Germline values: CDR1 SGHDN, CDR2 FVKESK. V lost 2 bases and J 6 bases, leaving 5 bases between the germline ends. CDR3 sequence (DNA): TGTGCCAGCAGCCAATTGGGCGAGCAGTACTTC. As protein: CASSQLGEQYF.

The CDR3 region is CASSQDRSGNTIYF. CDR3 DNA: TGTGCCAGCAGTCAGGACAGGAGTGGAAACACCATATATTTT. This chain links TRBV6-5 with TRBJ1-3; 7 bases line up with TRBD1. This CDR3 has 14 residues. With 5 bases clipped from V and 3 bases from J, the junction kept 4 bases outside the gene matches. Germline assignment: CDR1 MNHEY and CDR2 SVGAGI.

V and J are TRBV15 and TRBJ2-1; D is perhaps TRBD2 (7 bases). Germline CDR1 and CDR2: LNHNV and YYDKDF (reference sequence). V was trimmed by 0 bases and J by 5 bases, leaving 17 bases between them. The CDR3 loop spans 17 amino acids. CDR3 protein: CATSRDRWGEGDNEQFF. CDR3 DNA: TGTGCCACCAGCAGAGATCGGTGGGGGGAGGGGGACAATGAGCAGTTCTTC. Full variable domain (rest looked up from reference TRBV15 and TRBJ2-1): DAMVIQNPRYQVTQFGKPVTLSCSQTLNHNVMYWYQQKSSQAPKLLFHYYDKDFNNEADTPDNFQSRRPNTSFCFLDIRSPGLGDTAMYLCATSRDRWGEGDNEQFFGPGTRLTVL.

The genes are TRBV15 and TRBJ2-4; D might be TRBD2 (5 bases). The CDR3 covers 16 residues. From germline, CDR1 is LNHNV and CDR2 YYDKDF (reference sequence). V shed 0 bases and J shed 0 bases, with 9 bases lying between them. The CDR3 reads CATSREVSGAKNIQYF. The CDR3 nucleotides are TGTGCCACCAGCAGAGAGGTCAGCGGAGCCAAAAACATTCAGTACTTC.

The chain combines TRBV6-2 or TRBV6-3 with TRBJ2-7, with D possibly being TRBD2 (6 bases). From germline, CDR1 is MNHEY and CDR2 SVGEGT. The CDR3 is made up of 11 amino acids. The V and J ends lost 4 bases and 6 bases respectively, with 7 bases between them. Written as DNA, the CDR3 is TGTGCCAGCAGTTTGGGGGGCGAGCAGTACTTC. Encoded protein: CASSLGGEQYF.

J is TRBJ2-7 and V is TRBV5-5; D tentatively fits TRBD1 or TRBD2 (5 bases each). The CDR3 consists of 14 residues. From germline, CDR1 is SGHKS and CDR2 YYEKEE (reference sequence). The V end lost 4 bases, the J end lost 3 bases, and 14 bases lay between the germline ends. The CDR3 reads CASSLSGTNYEQYF. In DNA, the CDR3 is TGTGCCAGCAGCCTATCCGGGACCAACTACGAGCAGTACTTC.

The chain carries TRBV28 and TRBJ2-7, with TRBD1 identical over 10 bases. With 6 bases clipped from V and 3 bases from J, the junction kept 2 bases outside the gene matches. Per the germline V gene, CDR1 is MDHEN and CDR2 is SYDVKM. This CDR3 has 13 residues. CDR3 sequence (DNA): TGTGCCAGCAGGGGGGACAGGGGCTACGAGCAGTACTTC. The encoded protein is CASRGDRGYEQYF.

This chain links TRBV19 with TRBJ2-4; D call uncertain. Between the trimmed V and J ends, which lost 1 base and 0 bases, there was a span of 4 bases. There are 14 residues in the CDR3. Germline CDR1 reads LNHDA; CDR2 reads SQIVND (reference sequence). DNA for the CDR3: TGTGCCAGTAGTATAGGCCTAGCCAAAAACATTCAGTACTTC. Amino acid sequence: CASSIGLAKNIQYF.

The chain couples TRBV28 to TRBJ1-4; 8 bases fit TRBD1. CDR3 size: 15 residues. V lost 2 bases and J lost 4; bases outside the gene matches: 3. Germline V CDR1 and CDR2: MDHEN, SYDVKM. The CDR3 coding sequence is TGTGCCAGCAGTTTAACAGGACAGGGTAATGAAAAACTGTTTTTT. This encodes CASSLTGQGNEKLFF.

With regard to this clone: An end of the junction differs from the germline gene, which may be a read error. J is TRBJ2-5 and V is TRBV9; D unresolved. CDR1 is SGDLS and CDR2 is YYNGEE in the germline V gene. The CDR3 is 12 amino acids. CDR3 sequence (DNA): TGTGCCAGCAGGCTACGCCCTGTTGGTACGAACTTC. Translation: CASRLRPVGTNF.

The J gene is TRBJ2-3, the V gene TRBV7-9, with D possibly TRBD2 on 5 matching bases. The germline gives CDR1 SEHNR, CDR2 FQNEAQ (reference sequence). V lost 5 bases and J lost 1, with 13 bases in between. The CDR3 is 15 amino acids. The DNA of the CDR3 is TGTGCCAGCAGCCCCAGAGGGTTGGGCACAGATACGCAGTATTTT. It is translated as CASSPRGLGTDTQYF. Together with reference TRBV7-9 and TRBJ2-3, the CDR3 gives the full variable domain: DTGVSQNPRHKITKRGQNVTFRCDPISEHNRLYWYRQTLGQGPEFLTYFQNEAQLEKSRLLSDRFSAERPKGSFSTLEIQRTEQGDSAMYLCASSPRGLGTDTQYFGPGTRLTVL.

The chain joins TRBV4-2 to TRBJ1-2; the D is unclear. The V and J ends lost 0 bases and 0 bases respectively, with 11 bases between them. The CDR3 spans 16 residues. The germline gives CDR1 LGHNA, CDR2 YNFKEQ. The CDR3 reads CASSQDLPVANYGYTF. The DNA for the CDR3 is TGTGCCAGCAGCCAAGATCTACCTGTCGCTAACTATGGCTACACCTTC.

This clone was counted once. The chain employs TRBV5-4 and TRBJ1-6, with TRBD1 matching over 7 bases. V was pared by 2 bases and J by 7 bases, with 0 bases of the junction left unmatched. Germline V lookup: CDR1 SGHNT, CDR2 YYREEE (reference sequence). The length of the CDR3 is 13 residues. Here the CDR3 reads CASSLQGNSPLHF. In nucleotides, the CDR3 is TGTGCCAGCAGCTTACAGGGGAATTCACCCCTCCACTTT.

This chain uses TRBV18 with TRBJ2-3; the match to TRBD2 covers 7 bases. This CDR3 region has 15 residues. Per the germline V gene, CDR1 is KGHSH and CDR2 is LQKENI. V lost 3 bases to trimming and J lost 6 bases; unmatched junction nucleotides: 9. The CDR3 is CASSPPGLRVDTQYF. CDR3 bases: TGTGCCAGCTCACCGCCGGGACTAAGGGTGGATACGCAGTATTTT. Based on the CDR3 plus reference TRBV18 and TRBJ2-3, the full variable domain is NAGVMQNPRHLVRRRGQEARLRCSPMKGHSHVYWYRQLPEEGLKFMVYLQKENIIDESGMPKERFSAEFPKEGPSILRIQQVVRGDSAAYFCASSPPGLRVDTQYFGPGTRLTVL.

This clone turned up a few times. V is TRBV4-1 and J is TRBJ1-5; D might be TRBD1 (5 bases). V lost 0 bases and J 2 bases, leaving 14 bases between the germline ends. Germline CDR1 MGHRA, CDR2 YSYEKL. The CDR3 extends over 17 amino acids. The CDR3 DNA follows: TGCGCCAGCAGCCAAGATCTGGGGGTCGGTGGCAATCAGCCCCAGCATTTT. It translates to CASSQDLGVGGNQPQHF.

The chain is built from TRBV5-8 and TRBJ1-1; tentatively, D is TRBD1 (5 bases). Trimming shortened V by 10 bases and J by 5 bases, and 18 bases separated the two germline ends. Germline assignment: CDR1 SGHTS and CDR2 YDEGEE. The CDR3 extends over 13 amino acids. The CDR3 sequence: CALTWGYRTEAFF. The CDR3 DNA follows: TGTGCCCTTACCTGGGGGTATCGGACTGAAGCTTTCTTT.

This rearrangement joins TRBV6-5 to TRBJ1-1, with 7 positions matching TRBD1. This CDR3 contains 16 residues. From germline, CDR1 is MNHEY and CDR2 SVGAGI. J lost 2 bases, V lost 4 bases, and 10 bases had no gene match. Here the CDR3 reads CASSSPKTGFNTEAFF. The CDR3 DNA reads TGTGCCAGCAGTTCCCCGAAGACAGGGTTTAACACTGAAGCTTTCTTT.

The CDR3 sequence is CASSLGGDQPQHF. The DNA of the CDR3 is TGTGCCAGCAGCCTAGGGGGTGATCAGCCCCAGCATTTT. This chain links TRBV11-1 with TRBJ1-5, with a possible D match to TRBD1 (6 bases). The CDR3 contains 13 residues. Trimming stripped 5 bases from V and 5 bases from J, with 10 bases between. CDR1 is SGHAT and CDR2 is FQDESV in the germline V gene (reference sequence).

The chain carries TRBV12-3 or TRBV12-4 and TRBJ2-3; D call uncertain. The V end lost 6 bases, the J end lost 6 bases, and 10 bases lay between the germline ends. The CDR3 runs 12 residues. This CDR3 reads CASSSNADTQYF. For the CDR3, the DNA is TGTGCCAGCAGCTCGAACGCGGATACGCAGTATTTT.

The chain links TRBV6-2 or TRBV6-3 to TRBJ1-1; D unclear. This CDR3 contains 14 residues. Germline V lookup: CDR1 MNHEY, CDR2 SVGEGT. V gave up 2 bases and J gave up 2 bases, with 9 bases separating them. In nucleotides, the CDR3 is TGTGCCAGCAGTTACCCGTTAAGCAACACTGAAGCTTTCTTT. Its translation is CASSYPLSNTEAFF.

The rearrangement links TRBV6-4 to TRBJ2-1; 7 bases are a match to TRBD2. V was clipped by 0 bases and J by 4 bases; unmatched bases: 6. This CDR3 is built from 16 residues. Germline CDR1 MRHNA, CDR2 SNTAGT. CDR3 in DNA: TGTGCCAGCAGTGACTCTAGGCTAGCGGCGTACAATGAGCAGTTCTTC. Protein: CASSDSRLAAYNEQFF.

V usage is TRBV7-2 and J usage is TRBJ1-3; D gene unclear. CDR1 is SGHTA, CDR2 FQGNSA, per germline. V lost 1 base and J lost 5, with 9 bases in between. The CDR3 is 14 residues long. In DNA, the CDR3 is TGTGCCAGCAGCTTAGATAACTCGAGAAACACCATATATTTT. Translating it yields CASSLDNSRNTIYF.

The J gene is TRBJ1-4, the V gene TRBV27; 10 bases agree with TRBD1. This CDR3 region has 20 residues. The germline CDR1 and CDR2 sequences are MNHEY and SMNVEV (reference sequence). Germline trimming cut 1 base from V and 3 bases from J; bases unmatched to any gene: 14. This chain's CDR3 is CASSLWTGGGLSTANEKLFF. The CDR3 region has the DNA TGTGCCAGCAGTTTATGGACAGGGGGGGGATTATCAACAGCTAATGAAAAACTGTTTTTT. The full variable domain, rest sourced from reference TRBV27 and TRBJ1-4, is EAQVTQNPRYLITVTGKKLTVTCSQNMNHEYMSWYRQDPGLGLRQIYYSMNVEVTDKGDVPEGYKVSRKEKRNFPLILESPSPNQTSLYFCASSLWTGGGLSTANEKLFFGSGTQLSVL.

CDR3 residues: CASSLAGGRYNEQFF. In nucleotides, the CDR3 is TGTGCCAGCAGCTTAGCGGGAGGCCGCTACAATGAGCAGTTCTTC. This chain links TRBV7-2 with TRBJ2-1, with D possibly TRBD2 on 6 matching bases. The germline CDR1 and CDR2 sequences are SGHTA and FQGNSA. The germline V and J ends were trimmed by 0 bases and 3 bases, with 9 bases remaining between them. The CDR3 spans 15 residues. Variable domain in full (rest from reference TRBV7-2 and TRBJ2-1): GAGVSQSPSNKVTEKGKDVELRCDPISGHTALYWYRQSLGQGLEFLIYFQGNSAPDKSGLPSDRFSAERTGGSVSTLTIQRTQQEDSAVYLCASSLAGGRYNEQFFGPGTRLTVL.

V is TRBV3-1 (or the pseudogene TRBV3-2) and J is TRBJ2-1; the D gene is possibly TRBD2 (5 bases). This CDR3 is 13 amino acids long. Germline CDR1 reads LGHDT; CDR2 reads YNNKEL (reference sequence). Trimming removed 0 bases at V and 7 bases at J, with 7 bases between. The CDR3 protein is CASSQERGNEQFF. The CDR3 DNA reads as TGTGCCAGCAGCCAAGAAAGAGGGAATGAGCAGTTCTTC.

The V gene is TRBV6-2 or TRBV6-3, the J gene TRBJ2-1; D perhaps matches TRBD2 (6 bases). Trimming removed 2 bases at V and 8 bases at J, with 16 bases between. The CDR3 sequence is 15 residues long. Germline CDR1 and CDR2: MNHEY and SVGEGT. The CDR3 protein is CASSYQGLQRDEQFF. The CDR3 DNA is TGTGCCAGCAGTTACCAGGGACTCCAGCGCGATGAGCAGTTCTTC.

This clone has only one observation. The chain employs TRBV21-1 and TRBJ2-7; the table's D gene call, TRBD1, was not cross checked with the DNA. TRBV21-1 is a pseudogene locus. The CDR3 runs 14 residues. In DNA, the CDR3 is TGTGCCAGCACCCGGGACAGGGATGGCTACGAGCAGTACTTC. This translates into CASTRDRDGYEQYF.

This rearrangement joins TRBV4-3 to TRBJ2-7; the match to TRBD2 covers 7 bases. The CDR3 length is 15 residues. V was clipped by 4 bases and J by 0 bases; unmatched bases: 6. The V gene's germline CDR1 is LGHNA and CDR2 YSLEER. The CDR3 region has the DNA TGCGCCAGCAGCCCTGGGCCTAGCGGCTCCTACGAGCAGTACTTC. Its protein product is CASSPGPSGSYEQYF.